This entry describes one TCR beta chain. Its target is unknown. The data belong to a study of shared clonotypes between healthy human individuals. At the level of the study: A couple of women and a few men aged 18 to 49 made up the donors.

V shed 7 bases and J shed 6 bases, with 18 bases lying between them. This CDR3 has 14 amino acids. The germline gives CDR1 MRHNA, CDR2 SNTAGT. Points from the study as a whole: Against clonotypes common to all four donors, non-shared ones had lower generation probabilities.

Produced via immunoSEQ multiplex PCR; TCRdb's table is partial and in-frame only. The sample records 95,000 to 120,000 clones, about two thirds being singletons. Donors comprised healthy HIV-negative adults lacking recent acute infections or vaccinations. The chain uses TRBV6-4 and TRBJ1-1; D is perhaps TRBD1 (5 bases). Input material: memory CD8+ T cells sorted from blood. Subset: CD45RO+ cells pooled with CCR7-negative TemRA cells. The sequence was obtained from a young woman in good health. The CDR3 bases are TGTGCCAGCACTCATGACCCAGGGAATCCTGAAGCTTTCTTT. Amino acid sequence: CASTHDPGNPEAFF.